The 2 T cell receptor beta chains below come from one sample, sequenced in a study of vaccination and CD4 T cells after COVID-19. As to treatment: roughly 10-day PBMC culture with coronavirus spike peptide pools or control peptides (ViraFEST assay). Antigens for these TCRs are unknown. Sequenced with the Oncomine TCR Beta short-read assay was DNA taken from cultured CD4+ T cells. TCRdb processed the PCR reads anew with MiXCR; each CDR3 protein has one entry. In the table there are about 9,000 distinct CDR3 sequences, approximately 20% of which are singletons. Source: CD4+ T cells from blood, cultured in vitro, taken after SARS-CoV-2 vaccination. Every receptor here comes from a human donor who had recovered from COVID-19.

The rearrangement joins TRBV14 to TRBJ1-1; D unclear. The V gene lost 3 bases and the J gene lost 7 bases, with 12 bases spanning the gap. Per germline, CDR1 SGHDN and CDR2 FVKESK. This CDR3 spans 13 amino acids. CDR3 sequence reads: CASSHVSQDEAFF. DNA of the CDR3: TGTGCCAGCAGCCACGTATCTCAGGATGAAGCTTTCTTT.

This clonotype has only one observation. A much larger clone sits a single nucleotide away, making a read error possible. The chain links TRBV20-1 to TRBJ2-5; 14 bases agree with TRBD2. This CDR3 is 15 amino acids long. CDR1 is DFQATT, CDR2 SNEGSKA, per germline (reference sequence). The CDR3: CSTSHGLAGGETQYF. In nucleotides, the CDR3 is TGCAGTACTAGTCACGGACTAGCGGGGGGAGAGACCCAGTACTTC.